The 12 T cell receptor beta chains presented below share a single source sample, sequenced in a study of T cells in Graves' hyperthyroidism and ophthalmopathy. Researchers amplified the TCR beta CDR3 regions from RNA transcripts. HTBI primers drove first-round RT-PCR of the TCR CDR3. TCRdb re-called the multiplex PCR reads through MiXCR, storing one row per CDR3 protein. This table has about 700,000 distinct CDR3 sequences, 45% appearing once. Sequencing used peripheral blood or thyroid tissue (not recorded which). Source of these receptors: an adult man with Graves' disease, either hyperthyroidism or ophthalmopathy (not recorded which).

This sequence joins TRBV7-6 and TRBJ2-7; the D call may be TRBD1 or TRBD2 (5 bases each). V was shortened by 8 bases and J by 0 bases, with 14 bases between the two germline ends. Germline loops: CDR1 SGHVS, CDR2 FNYEAQ. The CDR3 length is 14 residues. The CDR3 protein is CASLGSGSSYEQYF. The CDR3 DNA follows: TGTGCCAGCTTAGGATCAGGGAGCTCCTACGAGCAGTACTTC.

The genes are TRBV10-3 and TRBJ1-5; no firm D call. Trimming removed 0 bases at V and 5 bases at J, with 8 bases between. The CDR3 has 14 residues. Germline lookup yields CDR1 ENHRY and CDR2 SYGVKD. The CDR3 loop is CAISESQRHQPQHF. The CDR3 nucleotides are TGTGCCATCAGTGAGTCCCAGCGACATCAGCCCCAGCATTTT.

The chain combines TRBV5-1 with TRBJ2-6; D not certain. The germline V and J ends were trimmed by 5 bases and 0 bases, with 12 bases remaining between them. CDR1 SGHRS and CDR2 YFSETQ come from the germline V gene. The CDR3 length is 16 residues. CDR3 sequence: CASRDVGSSGANVLTF. For the CDR3, the DNA is TGCGCCAGCAGAGACGTCGGTAGCTCTGGGGCCAACGTCCTGACTTTC.

This clonotype was detected many times. CDR3 sequence reads: CASKGGGQPQHF. The DNA for the CDR3 is TGTGCCAGCAAAGGGGGCGGTCAGCCCCAGCATTTT. The chain links TRBV12-3 or TRBV12-4 to TRBJ1-5; 7 nucleotides line up with TRBD1. The CDR3 totals 12 residues. After removal of 7 bases from V and 6 bases from J, the junction contained 3 bases not matched to a gene.

The chain is built from TRBV11-2 and TRBJ1-2, with D perhaps matching TRBD1 (6 bases). CDR3 length: 15 amino acids. Germline V CDR1 and CDR2: SGHAT, FQNNGV. Between the trimmed V and J ends, which lost 4 bases and 2 bases, there was a span of 14 bases. The DNA of the CDR3 is TGTGCCAGCAGCTCCACGGGACAAGCGAACTATGGCTACACCTTC. It encodes CASSSTGQANYGYTF.

The gene calls are TRBV29-1 and TRBJ2-7; D gene ambiguous. The V gene lost 4 bases and the J gene lost 3 bases, with 7 bases spanning the gap. Germline V gene lookup returns CDR1 SQVTM and CDR2 ANQGSEA. This CDR3 has 11 amino acids. The CDR3 nucleotides are TGCAGCGTTGGGCTCGGCTACGAGCAGTACTTC. This encodes CSVGLGYEQYF.

This chain uses TRBV30 with TRBJ1-2, with 9 positions matching TRBD1. Germline V gene lookup returns CDR1 GTSNPN and CDR2 SVGIG (reference sequence). The CDR3 runs to 13 residues. The V gene end was trimmed by 4 bases and the J gene end by 4 bases; junction bases not matched to a gene: 4. The CDR3 here is CAWNPGQGYGYTF. The DNA for the CDR3 is TGTGCCTGGAACCCGGGACAGGGCTATGGCTACACCTTC.

This clonotype was detected only a few times. This may arise from a read error, as a much more abundant clone is one base away. The chain employs TRBV10-3 and TRBJ1-3; 10 bases align to TRBD1. Trimming removed 9 bases from V and 2 bases from J; junction bases left unmatched: 4. The CDR3 is made up of 14 amino acids. The V gene's germline CDR1 is ENHRY and CDR2 SYGVKD. CDR3 in DNA: TGTGCCATAGCCGGGACAGGGGCTGGAAACACCATATATTTT. Protein product: CAIAGTGAGNTIYF.

V and J are TRBV24-1 and TRBJ2-2; 7 bases are shared with TRBD2. This CDR3 comprises 14 residues. The germline V gene has CDR1 KGHDR and CDR2 SFDVKD. Trimming removed 7 bases from V and 2 bases from J; junction bases left unmatched: 3. DNA for the CDR3: TGTGCCACCAGCGGGAGGATCAACACCGGGGAGCTGTTTTTT. Protein: CATSGRINTGELFF.

As regards this clonotype: A much larger clone differs from this one at a single base, so this may be a read error. Without the conserved terminal phenylalanine or tryptophan, this CDR3 likely stems from a read error. V gene TRBV5-4 combines with J gene TRBJ1-2, with TRBD1 identical over 8 bases. The CDR3 is 13 residues long. The germline gives CDR1 SGHNT, CDR2 YYREEE (reference sequence). The J segment lost 3 bases and the V segment lost 9 bases, leaving 7 bases of the junction unmatched. CDR3: CAISGQGDYGYTL. The CDR3 nucleotides are TGTGCCATCAGTGGACAGGGCGACTATGGCTACACCCTC.

This clonotype has a handful of counts. This sequence joins TRBV20-1 and TRBJ1-5; 9 nucleotides agree with TRBD1. The CDR3 loop spans 15 amino acids. V lost 4 bases, J lost 1 base, and 5 bases stayed unmatched. Germline CDR1 and CDR2: DFQATT and SNEGSKA (reference sequence). The CDR3: CSATPGQGSNQPQHF. The CDR3 DNA reads as TGCAGTGCTACTCCCGGACAGGGGAGCAATCAGCCCCAGCATTTT.

About this clonotype: This may come from a read error, since a much larger clone is one base off. This chain connects TRBV10-3 to TRBJ2-5, with TRBD2 matching over 10 bases. The V segment lost 6 bases and the J segment 2 bases; nucleotides outside the gene matches: 9. CDR3 length: 16 amino acids. Germline CDR1 is ENHRY and CDR2 is SYGVKD. The CDR3 region has the DNA TGTGCCATCAGCGGCACTAGCGGGGCGCTACAAGAGACCCAGTACTTC. Its translation: CAISGTSGALQETQYF.